The present T cell receptor (beta chain) was sequenced within a study of lymphopenia after photon versus proton radiotherapy. General study points: Survival link was tested only in deceased patients; proton benefit remains a possibility. Relative stability marked proton patients; photon patients lost diversity and naive cells. Post-nadir diversity loss with photons came from oligoclonal expansion, particularly CD8+ Temra cells.

Produced via immunoSEQ multiplex PCR; TCRdb's table is partial and in-frame only. The sample records about 30,000 clones, 94% being singletons. Per the germline V gene, CDR1 is SNHLY and CDR2 is FYNNEI. Trimming removed 3 bases from V and 7 bases from J, with 12 bases in between. The CDR3 has 14 residues. For this clone: As yet, its antigen is unknown.

Source: peripheral blood, taken from a patient treated with photon-based radiotherapy. This receptor was obtained from a woman between 50 and 59 years old with cholangiocarcinoma. V usage is TRBV2 and J usage is TRBJ1-4; D remains ambiguous. The CDR3 reads CASSEGSGGEKLFF. The CDR3 nucleotides are TGTGCCAGCAGTGAGGGTTCGGGTGGTGAAAAACTGTTTTTT.